This entry lists 16 T cell receptor beta chains sequenced from one sample in a study of HIV-infected children after antiretroviral therapy interruption. The TCR library was built from RNA with a 3' RACE protocol and unique molecular identifiers. TCRdb recomputed calls from the 3' RACE reads with MiXCR, one row per CDR3 protein. The table has 90,000 or so distinct CDR3 sequences, less than 7% seen once. Treatment reported: PENTA 11 planned treatment interruption arm or continuous ART arm. The source was CD45RA+ CD4+ T cells from PBMCs, pooled from several time points, collected from a donor given antiretroviral therapy, either interrupted or continuous. Subset of the sample: naive CD4+ CD45RA+ CD45RO- T cells. These receptors were taken from a pool of human donors with HIV.

This clonotype was picked up many times. The V call is TRBV3-1, the J call TRBJ2-7; D gene unclear. The CDR3 length is 13 residues. Germline V lookup: CDR1 LGHDT, CDR2 YNNKEL (reference sequence). V was pared by 1 base and J by 6 bases, with 10 bases between. The CDR3 sequence is CASSQVGTAEQYF. The CDR3 DNA is TGTGCCAGCAGCCAAGTTGGAACAGCCGAGCAGTACTTC.

This clonotype came up many times. The rearrangement uses TRBV24-1 and TRBJ2-2; D is undetermined. Trimming took off 3 bases at V and 1 base at J, with 11 bases between the two ends. This CDR3 is 16 amino acids long. The germline V gene has CDR1 KGHDR and CDR2 SFDVKD. The CDR3 reads CATSDPRRGNTGELFF. DNA for the CDR3: TGTGCCACCAGTGATCCCCGTCGCGGGAACACCGGGGAGCTGTTTTTT.

This chain links TRBV25-1 with TRBJ1-2; D ambiguous. Germline V gene data show CDR1 as MGHDK and CDR2 as SYGVNS. The CDR3 extends over 14 amino acids. Trimming removed 1 base at V and 8 bases at J, with 14 bases between. Here the CDR3 DNA reads TGTGCCAGCAGTGAATCTCCGACAATAGGCGGCTACACCTTC. Its protein product is CASSESPTIGGYTF.

In this sample, this clonotype turned up many times. The rearrangement joins TRBV23-1 to TRBJ1-1; no clear D gene. TRBV23-1 is assigned to the ORF class and has an uncertain function. Trimming took 8 bases from V and 1 from J, leaving 17 bases between them. This CDR3 region has 15 residues. This chain's CDR3 is CASGLDRPGNTEAFF. CDR3 sequence (DNA): TGCGCCAGCGGGCTAGACCGGCCGGGGAACACTGAAGCTTTCTTT.

The chain recombines TRBV5-1 with TRBJ1-1; D is undetermined. V lost 3 bases, J lost 1 base, and 10 bases lay in between. CDR3 length: 14 amino acids. Per germline, CDR1 SGHRS and CDR2 YFSETQ. CDR3 region: CASSSSFGNTEAFF. CDR3 bases: TGCGCCAGCAGCTCCTCATTCGGGAACACTGAAGCTTTCTTT.

This clonotype was recorded at least ten times. The chain employs TRBV19 and TRBJ1-1; D is unclear. The CDR3 has 19 amino acids. The V gene's germline CDR1 is LNHDA and CDR2 SQIVND (reference sequence). With 2 bases removed from V and 4 bases from J, the gap between germline ends came to 26 bases. For the CDR3, the DNA is TGTGCCAGTAGTATAAGGAGGAGTCAGGACGGCCGGATGGGCACTGAAGCTTTCTTT. The encoded protein is CASSIRRSQDGRMGTEAFF. The whole variable domain, remainder taken from reference TRBV19 and TRBJ1-1, is DGGITQSPKYLFRKEGQNVTLSCEQNLNHDAMYWYRQDPGQGLRLIYYSQIVNDFQKGDIAEGYSVSREKKESFPLTVTSAQKNPTAFYLCASSIRRSQDGRMGTEAFFGQGTRLTVV.

This chain connects TRBV29-1 to TRBJ1-1, with D unresolved. Trimming took off 2 bases at V and 14 bases at J, with 9 bases between the two ends. CDR3 length: 9 amino acids. Germline V gene sequence: CDR1 SQVTM, CDR2 ANQGSEA. CDR3: CSVEPGFFF. DNA for the CDR3: TGCAGCGTTGAACCAGGATTCTTCTTT.

This clonotype was recorded at least ten times. At one of its ends the junction is not consistent with the germline gene, which may arise from a read error. The chain joins TRBV5-7 to TRBJ2-4; TRBD2 is a possible D gene (7 bases). TRBV5-7 is treated as an ORF (open reading frame) with a function not yet certain. The CDR3 loop spans 12 amino acids. The CDR3 DNA reads as TGTGCCAGCAGCTTGGCGGGGGGCAGGGTGGACTTC. Translation gives CASSLAGGRVDF.

This clonotype was seen ten or more times. As DNA, the CDR3 is TGCAGCGTTAAAAAGATTGCGGGGGGCACAGATACGCAGTATTTT. This codes for CSVKKIAGGTDTQYF. The chain couples TRBV29-1 to TRBJ2-3, with 7 bases identical to TRBD2. Germline lookup yields CDR1 SQVTM and CDR2 ANQGSEA. Unmatched junction bases numbered 9, after V lost 5 bases and J lost 1 base. The CDR3 is 15 amino acids.

This clonotype has at least ten counts. The chain employs TRBV20-1 and TRBJ1-3; unclear D gene. Germline V gene lookup returns CDR1 DFQATT and CDR2 SNEGSKA (reference sequence). V was cut by 3 bases and J by 0 bases, with 9 bases left in between. The CDR3 has 14 residues. The CDR3 loop reads CSASRADSGNTIYF. DNA for the CDR3: TGCAGTGCTAGTCGGGCAGACTCTGGAAACACCATATATTTT.

In this sample, this clonotype turned up many times. CDR3 nucleotide sequence: TGTGCCAGTAGTGCTGCCGGGAGCGGAACCTACGAGCAGTACTTC. This sequence encodes CASSAAGSGTYEQYF. The rearrangement joins TRBV19 to TRBJ2-7, with D possibly matching TRBD2 (6 bases). V was shortened by 5 bases and J by 2 bases, with 16 bases between the two germline ends. Germline loops: CDR1 LNHDA, CDR2 SQIVND (reference sequence). The CDR3 extends over 15 amino acids.

In this sample, this clonotype turned up many times. V usage is TRBV6-1 and J usage is TRBJ1-2; 8 nucleotides align to TRBD1. The length of the CDR3 is 15 residues. The V gene end was trimmed by 6 bases and the J gene end by 5 bases; junction bases not matched to a gene: 11. CDR1 and CDR2 from the germline V gene are MNHNS and SASEGT. CDR3 amino acids: CASRMTGERRYGYTF. CDR3 coding DNA: TGTGCCAGCAGGATGACAGGGGAGCGACGGTATGGCTACACCTTC.

At least ten counts were recorded for this clonotype. CDR3 DNA sequence: TGCAGCGTCACGCCAGGGTATGGCTACACCTTC. Residues: CSVTPGYGYTF. The rearrangement links TRBV29-1 to TRBJ1-2; TRBD1 is a possible D gene (5 bases). Looked up from germline, CDR1 is SQVTM and CDR2 is ANQGSEA. Trimming cost V 6 bases and J 5 bases, with 10 bases left between them. The CDR3 length is 11 residues.

V gene TRBV12-5 combines with J gene TRBJ2-7; D not resolved. Trimming left V 1 base short and J 0 bases short, with 19 bases between. Germline CDR1 reads LGHNT; CDR2 reads FRNRAP. The CDR3 length is 18 residues. The CDR3 region has the DNA TGTGCTAGTGGTTTGGCCCGCGGTCCGGCAGGAGCCTCCTACGAGCAGTACTTC. This translates into CASGLARGPAGASYEQYF.

The chain links TRBV5-1 to TRBJ2-5, with 15 positions matching TRBD2. Germline CDR1 is SGHRS and CDR2 is YFSETQ. There are 19 residues in the CDR3. Trimming removed 4 bases from V and 2 bases from J; junction bases left unmatched: 12. The CDR3 sequence is CASSPRPGTSGGPQETQYF. The CDR3 DNA follows: TGCGCCAGCAGCCCCCGTCCCGGGACTAGCGGGGGGCCTCAAGAGACCCAGTACTTC.

This clonotype showed up just a few times. The V gene is TRBV29-1, the J gene TRBJ2-5, with a possible D match to TRBD2 (6 bases). Germline V gene lookup returns CDR1 SQVTM and CDR2 ANQGSEA. The CDR3 covers 14 residues. The V gene lost 3 bases and the J gene lost 4 bases, with 15 bases spanning the gap. The CDR3 region is CSVDPQGGIETQYF. For the CDR3, the DNA is TGCAGCGTTGACCCCCAGGGCGGGATAGAGACCCAGTACTTC.